A single T cell receptor (beta chain) is shown here with its context. Its antigen is not identified. The CDR3 contains 16 residues. Germline lookup yields CDR1 MDHEN and CDR2 SYDVKM. After removal of 6 bases from V and 7 bases from J, the junction contained 13 bases not matched to a gene. Preparing the TCRbeta library involved the use of unique molecular identifiers. TCRdb reprocessed the PCR reads with MiXCR, giving one entry per CDR3 protein. The sample contains a few hundred thousand distinct CDR3 sequences, over 10% of which appear only once. This sample is drawn from a study of T-cell reconstitution after alpha-beta-depleted transplantation in children. Study outcomes and limitations: A year post-transplant, T-cell counts and diversity derived mostly from newly produced T cells. Where alpha-beta T cells came from about two months after transplant was reportedly several hundred expanded graft clones. In some patients, recipient T cells and intrathymic progenitors surviving conditioning explained high day-60 diversity.

This TCR was recovered from a male patient under 18 who had a stem cell transplant for acute myeloid leukemia, so the T cells may come from the graft donor. The input for sequencing was PBMCs, mostly from graft donor cells, taken 360 days after TCRalphabeta/CD19-depleted stem cell transplant. V and J are TRBV28 and TRBJ2-7; 12 bases are shared with TRBD2. The CDR3 sequence: CASSLTSGRIPREQYF. The CDR3 DNA reads TGTGCCAGCAGCCTTACTAGCGGGAGGATTCCTCGGGAGCAGTACTTC.